The following is a TCR beta chain sequence with its context. This clonotype came up many times. Its antigen remains unidentified. The input lacks base qualities; no much larger clone sits a single base away. TCR beta CDR3 regions were amplified from RNA transcripts for repertoire sequencing. A first-round RT-PCR used HTBI primers with the Qiagen OneStep RT-PCR kit, followed by a second-round multiplex PCR, size selection and purification. The libraries underwent paired-end sequencing with 100 bp reads on an Illumina HiSeq2000. The paper's data handling went like this. Reads were processed with SOAPnuke, discarding reads with adapters, uncalled bases, mean Phred below 15, or no exact constant-primer or identifier match. High-quality paired reads were merged with COPE v1.2.5. Unique nucleotide sequences were defined as clonotypes and aligned to IMGT TRB V, D and J references using MiTCR v1.1. Only V-J combinations with frequency above 0.0001 were analysed, covering around 99% of repertoires. A TCR clonal expansion and chaos score per V-J combination was defined as the ratio of F50 clonal expansion to chaos observed in the TCRdist matrix. Features were reduced by Welch's t-statistics and random forest to over ten V-J combinations, which fed a naive Bayes classifier. The similarity between thyroid and blood repertoires was quantified using the Morisita-Horn index. TCRdb reprocessed the public reads (quality trimming at Q25 with fastp, clone calling with MiXCR) and kept in-frame beta chains. All rows with the same CDR3 protein become a single entry with the most common DNA and genes. Here the V and J calls rest on TCRdb's processing, not on the authors' analysis. The sample data list roughly 480,000 distinct CDR3 sequences, and around an eighth of these were observed just once. The top ten constitute about 10% of the sample.

Ophthalmopathy patients were characterized by moderately to severely active disease, a Clinical Activity Score of at least 3, a NOSPECS grade of at least 4, and a disease duration under 3 months. Patients with other autoimmune diseases, uncontrolled infections, pregnancy or lactation were excluded from the study. Diagnosis was based on clinical symptoms, serum thyroxine, TRAb, thyroid ultrasound and orbital computed tomography. Ficoll-Paque density gradient centrifugation was used to isolate PBMCs from about 10 ml of fresh peripheral blood. Total RNA was extracted with Trizol reagent and quality-checked on an Agilent 2100 Bioanalyzer. The CDR3 spans 20 residues, from the cysteine through the phenylalanine. Just the 60-base CDR3 DNA is kept, in frame starting at base 1. From the germline V gene, CDR1 is KGHDR and CDR2 is SFDVKD. A distance of 21 bases separates the germline ends of V and J, which lose 4 bases and 0 bases respectively.

This specimen comes from a study of Graves' ophthalmopathy and Graves' hyperthyroidism (dated by TCRdb to the late 2010s). In the study overall: Peripheral blood samples were taken at the time of initial diagnosis, before any treatment was given. An independent validation cohort was composed of fewer than 20 hyperthyroidism patients and around 16 patients who later progressed from hyperthyroidism to ophthalmopathy. In 6 or 7 hyperthyroidism patients, T-cell repertoires of thyroid tissue and blood were compared. The 75 to 100 discovery patients were randomly divided into training and test sets at a 7:3 ratio. The study used TCR beta repertoire signatures to distinguish Graves' ophthalmopathy from Graves' hyperthyroidism and to predict progression to ophthalmopathy. Once sampling was done, hyperthyroidism patients were given methimazole at a starting dose of 30 mg daily, while ophthalmopathy patients were given high-dose intravenous methylprednisolone. To explore V-J signatures that distinguish ophthalmopathy from hyperthyroidism, a discovery set of 100 patients was enrolled, made up of 40 to 45 with ophthalmopathy and 55 to 65 with stable hyperthyroidism. In total, around 140 blood samples were TCR-sequenced: 40 to 45 ophthalmopathy, 75 hyperthyroidism and some 17 hyperthyroidism-to-ophthalmopathy patients. What the study reported, not specific to this receptor: Ophthalmopathy was separated from stable hyperthyroidism by the 13-signature model with roughly 87% sensitivity and roughly 83% specificity in cross-validation and with 80%/75% in the test set. Sample size was not statistically predetermined, and group allocation was not concealed from the investigators. In validation, the model predicted ophthalmopathy progression with about 71% sensitivity and roughly 72% specificity; about a dozen predicted patients were CT-confirmed with GO in a median of roughly 6.8 months. Most expanded thyroid clonotypes with frequency above 0.001 were also detected in blood, suggesting blood repertoires may reflect the thyroid immune response.

The chain employs TRBV24-1 and TRBJ2-6; TRBD1 is possibly the D segment (5 matching bases). This TCR was recovered from a woman between 25 and 40 years old with Graves' ophthalmopathy. Donor details come from another sample of the same person, matched by shared clones. Sequencing used blood. The CDR3 loop reads CATSDPAKGQIYSGANVLTF. The DNA sequence follows: TGTGCCACCAGTGACCCAGCCAAGGGGCAGATATACTCTGGGGCCAACGTCCTGACTTTC.